The next 29 T cell receptor beta chains were all read from a single sample in a study of CD8 T cells in Susac syndrome. An amount of RNA that ranged from roughly 0.5 to 1 ug was reverse transcribed with random hexamers. MiXCR was run by TCRdb on the immunoSEQ multiplex PCR reads, yielding one entry per CDR3 protein. This table has about 200,000 distinct CDR3 sequences, approximately 95% appearing once. What was sequenced was CD4+ T cells from PBMCs. The origin of the receptors is a human donor in good health.

This clonotype was seen only once. This chain joins TRBV25-1 and TRBJ1-5; D perhaps matches TRBD1 (6 bases). V was cut by 3 bases and J by 5 bases, with 11 bases left in between. CDR3 length equals 14 residues. Germline lookup yields CDR1 MGHDK and CDR2 SYGVNS. CDR3: CASSEYRADQPQHF. CDR3 DNA sequence: TGTGCCAGCAGTGAGTACAGGGCGGATCAGCCCCAGCATTTT.

The chain uses TRBV3-1 and TRBJ2-1; 14 bases fit TRBD2. The CDR3 contains 21 residues. V shed 4 bases, J shed 1 base, and the junction held 15 bases outside the gene matches. Germline V gene data show CDR1 as LGHDT and CDR2 as YNNKEL (reference sequence). The CDR3 bases are TGTGCCAGCAGCCCAACCCCTGGGACTAGCGGGAGCAGTGCGTCCTACAATGAGCAGTTCTTC. This gives the protein CASSPTPGTSGSSASYNEQFF.

This clonotype has more than one count but fewer than ten. V and J are TRBV29-1 and TRBJ1-1; D may be TRBD1 (5 bases). Germline V lookup: CDR1 SQVTM, CDR2 ANQGSEA. CDR3 size: 12 residues. V lost 4 bases and J lost 0, with 6 bases in between. The CDR3 DNA reads as TGCAGCGTTGGACAGATGAACACTGAAGCTTTCTTT. Its translation: CSVGQMNTEAFF.

Notes on this clonotype: The junction shows a germline mismatch at one end, possibly a read error. The V and J genes are TRBV29-1 and TRBJ1-2, with D possibly matching TRBD1 (5 bases). Germline lookup yields CDR1 SQVTM and CDR2 ANQGSEA. The CDR3 runs 13 residues. The CDR3 region is CSVEARDLYGYTF. CDR3 nucleotide sequence: TGCAGCGTGGAAGCCAGGGACCTCTATGGCTACACCTTC.

This clonotype was recorded only once. The chain employs TRBV7-9 and TRBJ2-1; a weak D match, TRBD2 (6 bases). The V end lost 5 bases, the J end lost 7 bases, and 18 bases lay between the germline ends. Germline V gene sequence: CDR1 SEHNR, CDR2 FQNEAQ (reference sequence). The CDR3 sequence is 15 residues long. CDR3 amino acids: CASSPSGVPGNEQFF. For the CDR3, the DNA is TGTGCCAGCAGCCCTTCGGGAGTCCCGGGGAATGAGCAGTTCTTC.

The V call is TRBV15, the J call TRBJ2-6, with D perhaps matching TRBD2 (6 bases). The V gene's germline CDR1 is LNHNV and CDR2 YYDKDF (reference sequence). This CDR3 spans 16 amino acids. Trimming took off 0 bases at V and 2 bases at J, with 8 bases between the two ends. The CDR3 nucleotides read TGTGCCACCAGCAGAGATCCGGGGGCTGGGGCCAACGTCCTGACTTTC. This gives the protein CATSRDPGAGANVLTF.

V is TRBV24-1 and J is TRBJ2-5; D not resolved. V lost 4 bases and J lost 5, with 13 bases in between. Germline V CDR1 and CDR2: KGHDR, SFDVKD. This CDR3 is built from 14 residues. The CDR3 DNA follows: TGTGCCACCAGTGACGCTCGACGCGGCGAGACCCAGTACTTC. This encodes CATSDARRGETQYF.

The chain carries TRBV29-1 and TRBJ2-5; 8 bases fit TRBD2. V dropped 7 bases and J dropped 4; count of bases not matched to a gene: 5. The germline gives CDR1 SQVTM, CDR2 ANQGSEA. The CDR3 extends over 12 amino acids. CDR3: CSGTRGAETQYF. The DNA of the CDR3 is TGCAGCGGCACGCGGGGGGCAGAGACCCAGTACTTC.

This clonotype has just one count. The chain recombines TRBV29-1 with TRBJ2-6; D is possibly TRBD2 (5 bases). Trimming took off 3 bases at V and 2 bases at J, with 5 bases between the two ends. The germline V gene has CDR1 SQVTM and CDR2 ANQGSEA. The CDR3 contains 13 residues. The CDR3 sequence is CSVDGAGANVLTF. The CDR3 coding sequence is TGCAGCGTTGACGGGGCTGGGGCCAACGTCCTGACTTTC. The full variable domain, its missing parts supplied by reference TRBV29-1 and TRBJ2-6, is SAVISQKPSRDICQRGTSLTIQCQVDSQVTMMFWYRQQPGQSLTLIATANQGSEATYESGFVIDKFPISRPNLTFSTLTVSNMSPEDSSIYLCSVDGAGANVLTFGAGSRLTVL.

This clonotype was counted once. The gene calls are TRBV5-6 and TRBJ2-5, with 9 bases matching TRBD1. In germline, CDR1 is SGHDT, CDR2 YYEEEE. This CDR3 is 16 amino acids long. The junction had 9 bases not matched to a gene; V was cut back by 4 bases and J by 2 bases. CDR3 nucleotide sequence: TGTGCCAGCAGCCCTCGGGGGACAGGGTTTCAAGAGACCCAGTACTTC. Protein sequence: CASSPRGTGFQETQYF.

V is TRBV28 and J is TRBJ2-7; D gene ambiguous. CDR1 is MDHEN, CDR2 SYDVKM, per germline. Trimming took 6 bases from V and 5 from J, leaving 26 bases between them. The CDR3 covers 17 residues. The CDR3 DNA follows: TGTGCCAGCAGAGGTCCTACCACTTCTGGGAAGAGAGACGAGCAGTACGTC. Encoded protein: CASRGPTTSGKRDEQYV.

V gene TRBV5-1 combines with J gene TRBJ2-7; 7 bases map to TRBD1. This CDR3 has 15 amino acids. With V trimmed by 0 bases and J by 2 bases, 5 bases remained unmatched. The germline V gene has CDR1 SGHRS and CDR2 YFSETQ. The CDR3 nucleotides are TGCGCCAGCAGCTTGGCCCGGGACAGTACCTACGAGCAGTACTTC. Translation gives CASSLARDSTYEQYF.

The chain employs TRBV7-2 and TRBJ1-1, with a possible D match to TRBD1 (5 bases). The CDR3 loop spans 14 amino acids. CDR1 is SGHTA and CDR2 is FQGNSA in the germline V gene. V lost 4 bases and J lost 1, with 10 bases in between. CDR3 bases: TGTGCCAGCAGCTACGGGGGGGAGAACACTGAAGCTTTCTTT. This codes for CASSYGGENTEAFF.

CDR3 loop: CSARTSSRGTQNEQFF. DNA of the CDR3: TGCAGTGCTAGAACGTCCAGCAGAGGGACACAGAATGAGCAGTTCTTC. The rearrangement uses TRBV20-1 and TRBJ2-1, with D possibly matching TRBD1 (6 bases). The CDR3 has 16 amino acids. V shed 2 bases and J shed 7 bases, with 21 bases lying between them. Germline V gene data show CDR1 as DFQATT and CDR2 as SNEGSKA (reference sequence).

The genes are TRBV30 and TRBJ1-2; 7 bases line up with TRBD1. CDR1 GTSNPN and CDR2 SVGIG come from the germline V gene (reference sequence). The J segment lost 12 bases and the V segment lost 0 bases, leaving 7 bases of the junction unmatched. This CDR3 is built from 12 residues. The CDR3: CAWSVTGVGNTF. CDR3 DNA: TGTGCCTGGAGTGTAACAGGGGTGGGAAACACCTTC.

The chain combines TRBV20-1 with TRBJ2-1, with 8 bases that match TRBD1. The CDR3 totals 14 residues. CDR1 and CDR2 from the germline V gene are DFQATT and SNEGSKA (reference sequence). Losses at the gene ends were 4 bases for V and 3 bases for J; bases not matched to a gene: 5. The CDR3 spells CSAIFGQGYNEQFF. CDR3 DNA sequence: TGCAGTGCTATCTTTGGACAGGGCTACAATGAGCAGTTCTTC.

The V call is TRBV29-1, the J call TRBJ2-7; 10 nucleotides line up with TRBD1. CDR1 and CDR2 (germline): SQVTM, ANQGSEA. V was pared by 3 bases and J by 3 bases, with 5 bases of the junction left unmatched. The CDR3 contains 14 residues. Here the CDR3 reads CSVDMGQGRYEQYF. The CDR3 DNA follows: TGCAGCGTTGACATGGGACAGGGGCGCTACGAGCAGTACTTC.

The count of this clonotype is one. The rearrangement joins TRBV27 to TRBJ2-7, with a possible D match to TRBD2 (7 bases). Germline V gene lookup returns CDR1 MNHEY and CDR2 SMNVEV (reference sequence). V lost 4 bases and J lost 6, with 19 bases in between. The CDR3 is 15 amino acids. The CDR3 spells CASSSLGGRRSEQYF. DNA of the CDR3: TGTGCCAGCAGTTCCCTCGGGGGGCGGAGAAGCGAGCAGTACTTC.

The V and J genes are TRBV4-3 and TRBJ2-7; 8 positions agree with TRBD1. Germline V CDR1 and CDR2: LGHNA, YSLEER. The CDR3 length is 16 residues. J was trimmed by 7 bases and V by 1 base; bases with no gene match: 12. CDR3 coding DNA: TGCGCCAGCAGCCAAGCCCACAGGGGGTATGCGAGTGAGCAGTACTTC. It translates to CASSQAHRGYASEQYF.

This chain joins TRBV5-6 and TRBJ2-7, with 10 bases fitting TRBD2. CDR1 and CDR2 from the germline V gene are SGHDT and YYEEEE. The J segment lost 6 bases and the V segment lost 6 bases, leaving 9 bases of the junction unmatched. This CDR3 is built from 14 residues. The CDR3 sequence is CASTSLAGVIEQYV. The CDR3, as DNA: TGTGCCAGCACCTCTCTAGCGGGAGTTATCGAGCAGTACGTC.

The rearrangement joins TRBV7-9 to TRBJ2-1, with D uncertain. Trimming cost V 1 base and J 3 bases, with 7 bases left between them. From germline, CDR1 is SEHNR and CDR2 FQNEAQ (reference sequence). The CDR3 runs 14 residues. CDR3 coding DNA: TGTGCCAGCAGCTTAGGTCTAGACTACAATGAGCAGTTCTTC. This codes for CASSLGLDYNEQFF.

The rearrangement uses TRBV7-9 and TRBJ2-3; the D gene is possibly TRBD2 (6 bases). CDR3 length: 12 residues. Trimming took 5 bases from V and 7 from J, leaving 10 bases between them. CDR1 and CDR2 from the germline V gene are SEHNR and FQNEAQ (reference sequence). The CDR3 here is CASSAGPNTQYF. DNA of the CDR3: TGTGCCAGCAGCGCGGGACCAAATACGCAGTATTTT.

The V gene is TRBV29-1, the J gene TRBJ2-2, with 9 nucleotides matching TRBD1. This CDR3 spans 12 amino acids. Trimming removed 7 bases from V and 7 bases from J; junction bases left unmatched: 4. Germline lookup yields CDR1 SQVTM and CDR2 ANQGSEA. The CDR3 DNA reads as TGCAGCGCCGGACAGGGGAACGGGGAGCTGTTTTTT. Protein: CSAGQGNGELFF.

This sequence joins TRBV10-3 and TRBJ1-5; 7 bases fit TRBD1. V shed 4 bases and J 2 bases; nucleotides not matched to a gene: 2. CDR1 is ENHRY, CDR2 SYGVKD, per germline. The CDR3 sequence is 14 residues long. The CDR3, as DNA: TGTGCCATCAGTGGCACAGGGGGCAATCAGCCCCAGCATTTT. This sequence encodes CAISGTGGNQPQHF.

This chain connects TRBV18 to TRBJ2-1; D call uncertain. The ends were cut back, 3 bases at V and 9 bases at J, with 18 bases in the middle. The CDR3 runs 15 residues. From germline, CDR1 is KGHSH and CDR2 LQKENI. The DNA for the CDR3 is TGTGCCAGCTCACCTATAGCCGTCCAAGGCAGTGAGCAGTTCTTC. Translation: CASSPIAVQGSEQFF.

The chain joins TRBV9 to TRBJ2-5, with a weak D call TRBD1 (5 bases). The CDR3 runs to 16 residues. Looked up from germline, CDR1 is SGDLS and CDR2 is YYNGEE. Trimming pared 0 bases from V and 5 bases from J, leaving 17 bases between. This chain's CDR3 is CASSVETQGGSETQYF. In nucleotides, the CDR3 is TGTGCCAGCAGCGTAGAGACCCAGGGTGGCTCCGAGACCCAGTACTTC.

V and J are TRBV14 and TRBJ1-5; no clear D. V gave up 0 bases and J gave up 6 bases, with 6 bases separating them. This CDR3 has 13 residues. The germline gives CDR1 SGHDN, CDR2 FVKESK. The CDR3 region is CASSQDLLQPQHF. CDR3 bases: TGTGCCAGCAGCCAAGATCTTCTTCAGCCCCAGCATTTT.

The chain links TRBV24-1 to TRBJ2-2; no definite D call. The germline V and J ends were trimmed by 5 bases and 2 bases, with 8 bases remaining between them. The germline CDR1 and CDR2 sequences are KGHDR and SFDVKD. This CDR3 comprises 14 residues. The CDR3: CATSGRRNTGELFF. DNA for the CDR3: TGTGCCACCAGTGGCAGGAGAAACACCGGGGAGCTGTTTTTT.

The rearrangement joins TRBV5-6 to TRBJ2-1; TRBD2 might be the D (5 bases). Per the germline V gene, CDR1 is SGHDT and CDR2 is YYEEEE. Trimming stripped 4 bases from V and 5 bases from J, with 19 bases between. CDR3 length equals 16 residues. The CDR3 coding sequence is TGTGCCAGCAGCCTGGAGGTATCCCGTTTGGACAATGAGCAGTTCTTC. This codes for CASSLEVSRLDNEQFF.